This TCR beta chain was recovered during a study of Ad26.COV2.S vaccination and SARS-CoV-2 variants. Turning to the study itself: Of the COV1001 trial arms, the Ad26.COV2.S arm included the donor. Intramuscular Ad26.COV2.S doses were given once or twice, 56 days apart.

This CDR3 comprises 17 residues. The V and J ends lost 1 base and 3 bases, in that order; junction bases with no gene match: 5. Germline V gives CDR1 MDHEN, CDR2 SYDVKM. The sample's treatment: some 20 received Ad26.COV2.S at low or high dose, single or two shots; about five received placebo; per-sample allocation not given. It was on day 63 after the first vaccine or placebo injection that samples were taken. On this clone: Its antigen is undetermined.

Sequenced by immunoSEQ multiplex PCR; TCRdb stores in-frame clones only, minus some. The top ten hold approximately 1.9% of the sample, which has around 400,000 clones, around 91% seen once. Study-level points and caveats: Those who received the vaccine showed greater spike-specific TCR breadth than those given placebo.

The chain is built from TRBV28 and TRBJ2-7; 14 nucleotides match TRBD2. This receptor was taken from a person between 18 and 65 years old who received the Ad26.COV2.S COVID-19 vaccine or a placebo. Specimen: peripheral blood, collected in a trial of Ad26.COV2.S vaccine versus placebo. CDR3 nucleotide sequence: TGTGCCAGCAGTTTATTGGGGACTAGCGGGAGTCTCTACGAGCAGTACTTC. Protein sequence: CASSLLGTSGSLYEQYF.